The following is a T cell receptor (beta chain) sequence with its context. The data are from a study of T-cell reconstitution after alpha-beta-depleted transplantation in children. A TCRbeta library incorporating unique molecular identifiers was prepared. TCRdb recomputed calls from the PCR reads with MiXCR, one row per CDR3 protein. The sample records 500,000 or so distinct CDR3 sequences, about 31% being singletons. The V end lost 8 bases, the J end lost 7 bases, and 5 bases lay between the germline ends. Germline V gene data show CDR1 as MNHEY and CDR2 as SMNVEV (reference sequence). The CDR3 extends over 9 amino acids.

The material was PBMCs from the stem cell graft donor, obtained from the stem cell graft. The receptor comes from a human donor who donated a stem cell graft to a child with aplastic anemia. This rearrangement joins TRBV27 to TRBJ1-1; D unresolved. The CDR3 loop is CASEGEAFF. CDR3 bases: TGTGCCAGCGAGGGTGAAGCTTTCTTT.